This T cell receptor (beta chain) was observed in a study of blood T cell repertoires in COVID-19. Study as a whole: PBMCs, B-cell-depleted T cells, or T cells provided the cDNA or gDNA that made up the material.

How the authors handled the data: The authors estimated nucleated cell counts from reference gene primer amplification. Here immunoSEQ multiplex PCR was the method, and the copy in TCRdb shows in-frame clones only, minus some. The V and J calls and the clone size are those of that table, but D and trimming were determined from the DNA. The table lists around 76,000 clones, 90% to 95% of them singletons. Per germline, CDR1 LNHDA and CDR2 SQIVND (reference sequence). V was cut by 8 bases and J by 3 bases, with 11 bases left in between. CDR3 size: 13 residues. The rearrangement links TRBV19 to TRBJ1-5; tentatively, D is TRBD1 (5 bases). This receptor was obtained from a human donor in a cohort sampled during active COVID-19. Sample: peripheral blood. DNA of the CDR3: TGTGCCAGTTCTCCGGGACTCAATCAGCCCCAGCATTTT. This gives the protein CASSPGLNQPQHF.